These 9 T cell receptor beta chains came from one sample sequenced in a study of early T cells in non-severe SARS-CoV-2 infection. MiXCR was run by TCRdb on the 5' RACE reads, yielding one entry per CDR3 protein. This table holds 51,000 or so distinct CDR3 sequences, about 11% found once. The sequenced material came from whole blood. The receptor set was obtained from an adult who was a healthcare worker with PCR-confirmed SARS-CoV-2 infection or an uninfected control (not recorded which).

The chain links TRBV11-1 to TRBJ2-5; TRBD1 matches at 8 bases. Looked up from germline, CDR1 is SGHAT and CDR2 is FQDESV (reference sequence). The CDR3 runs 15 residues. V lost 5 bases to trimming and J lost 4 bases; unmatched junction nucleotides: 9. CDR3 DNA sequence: TGTGCCAGCAGCCAAGAGACAGGGGAATCAGAGACCCAGTACTTC. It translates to CASSQETGESETQYF. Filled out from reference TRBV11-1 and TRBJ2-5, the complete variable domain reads EAEVAQSPRYKITEKSQAVAFWCDPISGHATLYWYRQILGQGPELLVQFQDESVVDDSQLPKDRFSAERLKGVDSTLKIQPAELGDSAMYLCASSQETGESETQYFGPGTRLLVL.

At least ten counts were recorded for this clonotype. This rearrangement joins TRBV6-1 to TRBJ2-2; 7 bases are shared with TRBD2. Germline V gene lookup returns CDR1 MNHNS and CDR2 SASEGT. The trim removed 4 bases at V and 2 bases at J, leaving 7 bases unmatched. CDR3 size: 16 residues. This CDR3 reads CASSGEGHLNTGELFF. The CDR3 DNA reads TGTGCCAGCAGTGGGGAGGGGCACCTCAACACCGGGGAGCTGTTTTTT.

Here the CDR3 DNA reads TGCGCCAGCAGCCAAGGGGGCCAGCCCCAGCATTTT. Its protein is CASSQGGQPQHF. The genes are TRBV10-1 and TRBJ1-5; TRBD1 matches at 7 bases. Germline loops: CDR1 WNHNN, CDR2 SYGVQD (reference sequence). The junction had 3 bases not matched to a gene; V was cut back by 6 bases and J by 7 bases. This CDR3 has 12 amino acids.

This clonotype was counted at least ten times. DNA of the CDR3: TGCAGTGCTCCCAGAGGCGGTTTCGGGGAGCTGTTTTTT. Translating gives CSAPRGGFGELFF. This chain connects TRBV20-1 to TRBJ2-2; D is unresolved. The CDR3 contains 13 residues. Trimming cost V 5 bases and J 7 bases, with 14 bases left between them. Germline CDR1 reads DFQATT; CDR2 reads SNEGSKA (reference sequence).

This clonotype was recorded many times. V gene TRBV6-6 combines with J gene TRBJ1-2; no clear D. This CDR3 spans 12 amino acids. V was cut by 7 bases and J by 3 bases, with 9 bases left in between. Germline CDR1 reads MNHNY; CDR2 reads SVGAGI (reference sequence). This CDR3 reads CASTIRDYGYTF. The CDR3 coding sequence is TGTGCCAGCACCATAAGGGACTATGGCTACACCTTC.

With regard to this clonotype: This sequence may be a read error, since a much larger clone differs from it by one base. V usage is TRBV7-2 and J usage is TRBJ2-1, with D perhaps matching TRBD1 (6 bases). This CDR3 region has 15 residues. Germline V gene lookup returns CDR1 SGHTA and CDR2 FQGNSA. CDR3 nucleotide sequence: TGTGCCCGCAGCAGACAGGCCTCCTCCTACAATGAGCAGTTCTTC. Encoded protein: CARSRQASSYNEQFF. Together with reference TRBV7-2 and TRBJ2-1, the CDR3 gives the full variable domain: GAGVSQSPSNKVTEKGKDVELRCDPISGHTALYWYRQSLGQGLEFLIYFQGNSAPDKSGLPSDRFSAERTGGSVSTLTIQRTQQEDSAVYLCARSRQASSYNEQFFGPGTRLTVL.

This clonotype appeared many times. The CDR3 sequence is CASSLGLAASTDTQYF. CDR3 sequence (DNA): TGTGCCAGCAGTTTAGGGCTAGCAGCTAGCACAGATACGCAGTATTTT. V is TRBV28 and J is TRBJ2-3, with TRBD2 as a possible D gene (5 bases). The CDR3 extends over 16 amino acids. Germline V gene lookup returns CDR1 MDHEN and CDR2 SYDVKM. Trimming took 2 bases from V and 0 from J, leaving 12 bases between them.

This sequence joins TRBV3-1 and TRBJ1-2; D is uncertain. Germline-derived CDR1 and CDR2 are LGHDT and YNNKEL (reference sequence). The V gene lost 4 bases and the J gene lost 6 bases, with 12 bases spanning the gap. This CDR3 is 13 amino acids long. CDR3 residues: CASSLLASDGYTF. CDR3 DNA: TGTGCCAGCAGCCTACTGGCGTCAGATGGCTACACCTTC. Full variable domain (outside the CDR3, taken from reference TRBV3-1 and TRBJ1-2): DTAVSQTPKYLVTQMGNDKSIKCEQNLGHDTMYWYKQDSKKFLKIMFSYNNKELIINETVPNRFSPKSPDKAHLNLHINSLELGDSAVYFCASSLLASDGYTFGSGTRLTVV.

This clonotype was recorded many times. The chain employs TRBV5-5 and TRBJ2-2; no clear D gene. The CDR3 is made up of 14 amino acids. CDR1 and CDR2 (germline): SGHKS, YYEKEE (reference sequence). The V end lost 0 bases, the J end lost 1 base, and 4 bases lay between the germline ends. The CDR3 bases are TGTGCCAGCAGCTTGGACCTGAACACCGGGGAGCTGTTTTTT. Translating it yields CASSLDLNTGELFF.